Shown below are 15 T cell receptor beta chains from a single sample sequenced in a study of tumor and adjacent non-tumor tissue in lung cancer. TCRbeta libraries were built with three rounds of nested PCR, modified from ARM-PCR. TCRdb re-analysed the multiplex PCR reads in MiXCR, keeping a single row per CDR3 protein. The sample yields about 48,000 distinct CDR3 sequences, 60% to 65% seen once. No cell sorting was done before RNA was extracted from the tissue. This non-tumor lung sample came from over 3 cm beyond the tumor edge. Material for sequencing was distant non-tumor lung tissue. All receptors come from a woman between 65 and 79 years old with non-small cell lung cancer.

This clonotype was found a few times. The V and J genes are TRBV7-8 and TRBJ2-7, with TRBD1 matching 8 bases. The junction had 6 bases not matched to a gene; V was cut back by 5 bases and J by 3 bases. The CDR3 is 14 residues long. From germline, CDR1 is SGHVS and CDR2 FQNEAQ. The CDR3 DNA sequence: TGTGCCAGCAGCGTGGACAGGGTCGGCTACGAGCAGTACTTC. It encodes CASSVDRVGYEQYF.

The chain couples TRBV29-1 to TRBJ2-3; 13 bases agree with TRBD2. The junction had 14 bases not matched to a gene; V was cut back by 2 bases and J by 15 bases. The CDR3 sequence is 15 residues long. From germline, CDR1 is SQVTM and CDR2 ANQGSEA. For the CDR3, the DNA is TGCAGCGTTGAATTAGGGACTAGCGGGACAGATATGCGCTATTTT. Amino acids: CSVELGTSGTDMRYF.

This clonotype was seen only once. Relative to the germline gene, one junction end is altered; a read error may explain this. The V gene is TRBV6-5, the J gene TRBJ1-1; the match to TRBD1 covers 9 bases. Germline lookup yields CDR1 MNHEY and CDR2 SVGAGI. This CDR3 is built from 13 residues. CDR3 DNA sequence: TGTGCCAATAGTAAACAGGGGGCCACTGAGGCTTTCTTT. Protein product: CANSKQGATEAFF.

Notes on this clonotype: Compared with germline, one end of the junction differs, possibly owing to a read error. This chain connects TRBV29-1 to TRBJ2-1, with 7 bases aligning to TRBD1. Germline loops: CDR1 SQVTM, CDR2 ANQGSEA. CDR3 length: 14 residues. Here the CDR3 reads CSTDDRDSYNEQFF. CDR3 DNA sequence: TGTAGCACTGACGACCGGGACAGTTACAATGAGCAGTTCTTC.

The chain combines TRBV28 with TRBJ2-3; tentative D call: TRBD1 (6 bases). Germline CDR1 reads MDHEN; CDR2 reads SYDVKM. The V end was cut by 2 bases, the J end by 0 bases, with 15 bases between. This CDR3 is 17 amino acids long. Written as DNA, the CDR3 is TGTGCCAGCAGTTTAATCGTCATACAGGGCAGCACAGATACGCAGTATTTT. Its protein product is CASSLIVIQGSTDTQYF.

This clonotype was observed at least ten times. This chain joins TRBV6-2 or TRBV6-3 and TRBJ1-1; D remains unclear. Germline V CDR1 and CDR2: MNHEY, SVGEGT. The CDR3 runs 12 residues. The germline V and J ends were trimmed by 5 bases and 2 bases, with 6 bases remaining between them. In nucleotides, the CDR3 is TGTGCCAGCAGTCCCTCAAACACTGAAGCTTTCTTT. Residues: CASSPSNTEAFF.

Turning to this clonotype: Compared with germline, one end of the junction differs, possibly owing to a read error. The chain couples TRBV4-1 to TRBJ1-1; tentative D call: TRBD1 (5 bases). The germline V gene encodes CDR1 MGHRA and CDR2 YSYEKL. The CDR3 totals 14 residues. This CDR3 is CASSHLTENTEVFF. DNA of the CDR3: TGCGCGAGCAGTCACCTGACAGAGAACACTGAAGTTTTCTTT.

In this sample, this clonotype turned up many times. The V and J genes are TRBV6-1 and TRBJ1-2; D might be TRBD1 (5 bases). CDR3 length equals 13 residues. CDR1 is MNHNS, CDR2 SASEGT, per germline. Trimming took off 7 bases at V and 6 bases at J, with 15 bases between the two ends. The CDR3 DNA reads TGTGCCAGCACGAAGGGCCAGGGTGATGGCTACACCTTC. Protein: CASTKGQGDGYTF.

This clonotype was counted at least ten times. The chain recombines TRBV6-5 with TRBJ2-2; no reliable D call. V was trimmed by 6 bases and J by 3 bases, leaving 8 bases between them. Germline V gene sequence: CDR1 MNHEY, CDR2 SVGAGI. This CDR3 is built from 13 residues. The CDR3 region is CASRRLDTGELFF. The CDR3 DNA reads TGTGCCAGCAGAAGACTCGACACCGGGGAGCTGTTTTTT.

A word on this clonotype: A read error may produce the germline difference seen at one junction end. The chain has TRBV10-2 and TRBJ1-1, with D hard to call. CDR3 length equals 15 residues. Per the germline V gene, CDR1 is WSHSY and CDR2 is SAAADI. The CDR3 sequence is CASSVWSTPNTEALF. CDR3 DNA: TGCGCCAGCAGTGTGTGGAGCACTCCGAACACTGAAGCTTTATTT.

As concerns this clonotype: This could be a read error, since a much larger clone is one nucleotide away. This chain connects TRBV20-1 to TRBJ1-2; perhaps TRBD1 as D (6 bases). The length of the CDR3 is 14 residues. Germline CDR1 DFQATT, CDR2 SNEGSKA (reference sequence). The ends were cut back, 3 bases at V and 4 bases at J, with 15 bases in the middle. The CDR3 loop reads CSARGASTLYGYTF. DNA for the CDR3: TGCAGTGCTAGGGGGGCCAGTACCCTCTATGGCTACACCTTC.

This sequence joins TRBV5-5 and TRBJ1-1; D is perhaps TRBD1 (5 bases). The CDR3 is made up of 15 amino acids. V lost 6 bases, J lost 7 bases, and 22 bases lay in between. Germline-derived CDR1 and CDR2 are SGHKS and YYEKEE (reference sequence). The CDR3: CASNRLLQGDGEAFF. DNA for the CDR3: TGTGCCAGCAACCGTCTACTCCAGGGAGACGGTGAAGCTTTCTTT.

To note about this clonotype: Since a much larger clone is just one base distant, this may be a read error. The chain recombines TRBV20-1 with TRBJ2-1, with TRBD1 matching over 10 bases. Germline-derived CDR1 and CDR2 are DFQATT and SNEGSKA (reference sequence). This CDR3 has 15 amino acids. DNA for the CDR3: TGCCGTGCTTCCCTTCGGGACAGGGGATATGATGAGCAGTTCTTC. It translates to CRASLRDRGYDEQFF.

In the case of this clonotype: A much larger clone is a single base away; this may be a read error. The J gene is TRBJ2-4, the V gene TRBV7-9, with D unresolved. This CDR3 contains 14 residues. Trimming stripped 1 base from V and 6 bases from J, with 10 bases between. Germline V gene sequence: CDR1 SEHNR, CDR2 FQNEAQ (reference sequence). The chain's CDR3 is CASSLDQWGNIQYF. DNA for the CDR3: TGTGCCAGCAGCTTAGATCAGTGGGGAAACATTCAGTACTTC.

Of note for this clonotype: At one end, the junction sequence differs from germline, possibly due to a read error. V gene TRBV5-1 combines with J gene TRBJ2-5; D possibly corresponds to TRBD1 (8 bases). The CDR3 spans 14 residues. Germline-derived CDR1 and CDR2 are SGHRS and YFSETQ. The CDR3 DNA is TGCGCCAACAGCGGAGGACAGGGAGGGGAGACCCAGTACTTC. This sequence encodes CANSGGQGGETQYF.